This is a list of T cell receptor beta chains from one sample in a study of cytomegalovirus exposure and HLA in healthy donors. Repertoires were generated with immunoSEQ multiplex PCR, while TCRdb's copy carries only in-frame clones and drops some. In the table there are 130,000 to 150,000 clones, 60% to 85% of which are singletons. The sample taken for sequencing was PBMCs. These receptors were collected from a male donor in good health and CMV-seronegative. Each CDR3 is given without its conserved first and last residue. Each record gives: V gene, CDR3 protein.

TRBV4-2 ASSPSSGANVLT
TRBV2 ASTGNRWEQY
TRBV5-4 ASQTFSSYNEQF
TRBV5-4 ASSLGGGETQY
TRBV10-2 ASSMDRYSGNTIY
TRBV18 ASSPDRVRYGYT
TRBV6-5 ASRDWDRDTDTQY
TRBV29-1 SVLPVGGEAF
TRBV5-1 ASSVERSYEQY
TRBV6-4 ASSEQGDSYGYT
TRBV20-1 SAPRAFEQY
TRBV7-2 ASSTGIRGGSYNSPLH
TRBV27 ASSINRAPGEKLF
TRBV18 ATHGGTSGNTIY
TRBV19 ASKYGTGPPLNTEAF
TRBV4-2 ASSQEEGPSWTQY
TRBV11-2 ASSAETRFRNNEQF
TRBV11-3 ASSRQENTEAF
TRBV7-3 ASSLSRDQPQH
TRBV5-1 ASSSEGLYEQY
TRBV6-1 ASSEQFNFSNQPQH
TRBV7-2 ASTPGQSSYEQY
TRBV5-1 ASRRMEGAYEQY
TRBV19 ASSRRGRGLGTEAF
TRBV7-9 ASSLLAATGELF
TRBV27 ASSLIGRVHEQY
TRBV30 AWRPRTGNYGYT
TRBV29-1 SADRGNTEAF
TRBV4-3 ASSQAEGEADTQY
TRBV27 ASSYLLGAFGYGYT
TRBV14 ASSHGSGASNTGELF
TRBV30 AWSVGTGRDEQY
TRBV19 ASSVGGETQY
TRBV2 ASRDGTGASYEQY
TRBV30 AWSGLAPGLAGTRGEQY
TRBV6-1 ASSLSKQGYQPQH
TRBV11-3 ASSPGTSYEQF
TRBV9 ASSVARGGVNEKLF
TRBV4-3 ASSHSSSGETYEQY
TRBV6-1 ASSVDRYNQPQH
TRBV5-4 ASSFSGSTEAF
TRBV30 AWGQIGIYQETQY
TRBV19 ASSIRDRVSGEQY
TRBV29-1 RVEGERGGGETQY
TRBV7-3 ASSQTGRSNSPLH
TRBV7-8 ASRLAGPSYEQY
TRBV5-5 ASSFGNYEQY
TRBV13 ASSTGQGYGYT
TRBV11-2 ASTLGGGTSYEQY
TRBV30 AWDFGLAGVAGELF
TRBV5-1 ASSLDTGYPEAF
TRBV15 ATSSSGQGRGGSGSPLH